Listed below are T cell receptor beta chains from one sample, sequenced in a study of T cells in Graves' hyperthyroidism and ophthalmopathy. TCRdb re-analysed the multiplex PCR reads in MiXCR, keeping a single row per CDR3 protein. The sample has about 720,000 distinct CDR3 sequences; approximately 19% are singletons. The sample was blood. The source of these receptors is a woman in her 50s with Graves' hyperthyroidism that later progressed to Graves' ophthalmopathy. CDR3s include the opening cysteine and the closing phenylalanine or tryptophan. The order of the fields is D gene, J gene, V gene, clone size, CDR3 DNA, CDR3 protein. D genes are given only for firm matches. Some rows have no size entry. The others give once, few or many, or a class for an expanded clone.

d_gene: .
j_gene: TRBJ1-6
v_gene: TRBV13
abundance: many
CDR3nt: TGTGCCAGCAGCTTAGGCACTTACTGGGATTCACCCCTCCACTTT
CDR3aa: CASSLGTYWDSPLHF

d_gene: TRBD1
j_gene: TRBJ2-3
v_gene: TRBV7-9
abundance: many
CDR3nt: TGTGCCAGCAGCTCACCGACAGGGGGCTCTGTTACAGATACGCAGTATTTT
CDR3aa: CASSSPTGGSVTDTQYF

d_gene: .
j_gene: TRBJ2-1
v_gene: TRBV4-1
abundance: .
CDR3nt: TGCGCCAGCACCCTCCCTTCCAGTGAGCAGTTCTTC
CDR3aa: CASTLPSSEQFF

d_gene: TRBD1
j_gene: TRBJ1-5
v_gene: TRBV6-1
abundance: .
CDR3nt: TGTGCCAGCAGTCGCGACAGGGGCCTCCTTCAGCCCCAGCATTTT
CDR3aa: CASSRDRGLLQPQHF

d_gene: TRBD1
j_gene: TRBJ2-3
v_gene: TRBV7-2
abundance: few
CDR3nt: TGTGCCAGCAACGCCGGACAGGGGGCCACAGATACGCAGTATTTT
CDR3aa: CASNAGQGATDTQYF

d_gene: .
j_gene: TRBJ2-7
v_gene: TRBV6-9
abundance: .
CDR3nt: TGTGCCAGCAGTTTAGGGTCAGGAGAGGAGCAGTACTTC
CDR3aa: CASSLGSGEEQYF

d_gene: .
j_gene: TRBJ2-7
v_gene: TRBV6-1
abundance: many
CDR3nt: TGTGCCAGCAGTTCAGGGACCTCCTACGAGCAGTACTTC
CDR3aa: CASSSGTSYEQYF

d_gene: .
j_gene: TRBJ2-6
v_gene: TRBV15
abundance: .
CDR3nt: TGTGCCACCAGCAGAGAAGTGGGGGCGATCTCCGGGGCCAACGTCCTGACTTTC
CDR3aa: CATSREVGAISGANVLTF

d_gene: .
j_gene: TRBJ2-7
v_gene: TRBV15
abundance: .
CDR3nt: TGTGCCACCAGCAGAGGGAACAGGTTCGCAAGGGAGCAGTACTTC
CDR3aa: CATSRGNRFAREQYF

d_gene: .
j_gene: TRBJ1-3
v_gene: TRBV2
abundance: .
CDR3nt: TGTGCCAGCAGTGTCACCAGGGTGGCTGGGCACACCATATATTTT
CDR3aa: CASSVTRVAGHTIYF

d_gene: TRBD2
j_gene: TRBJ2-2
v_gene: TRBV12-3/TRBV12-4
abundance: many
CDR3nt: TGTGCCAGCAGTCGACAAGCGGGGAAGAACACCGGGGAGCTGTTTTTT
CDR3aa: CASSRQAGKNTGELFF

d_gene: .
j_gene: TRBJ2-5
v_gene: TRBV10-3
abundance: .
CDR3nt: TGTGCCATCATGGCGTCACAGGGTAGGGAGACCCAGTACTTC
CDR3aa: CAIMASQGRETQYF

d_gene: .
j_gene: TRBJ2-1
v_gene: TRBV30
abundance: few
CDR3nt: TGTGCCTGGAGTCCCGGACCGGGAAGCTCCTACAATGAGCAGTTCTTC
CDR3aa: CAWSPGPGSSYNEQFF

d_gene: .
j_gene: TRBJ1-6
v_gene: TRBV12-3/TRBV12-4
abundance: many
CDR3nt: TGTGCCAGCAGCTCGACACATAATTCACCCCTCCACTTT
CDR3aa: CASSSTHNSPLHF

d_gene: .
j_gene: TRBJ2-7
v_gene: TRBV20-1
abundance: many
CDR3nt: TGCAGTGCTCAAGACTGGAGCTCCTACGAGCAGTACTTC
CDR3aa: CSAQDWSSYEQYF

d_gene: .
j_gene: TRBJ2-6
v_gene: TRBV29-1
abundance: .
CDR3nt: TGCAGCGTTTCAGGTTACGGGGCCAACGTCCTGACTTTC
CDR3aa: CSVSGYGANVLTF

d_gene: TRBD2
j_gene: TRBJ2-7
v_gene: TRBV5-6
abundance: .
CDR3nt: TGTGCCAGCAGAGAGGCGGGGGATTCCTACGAGCAGTACTTC
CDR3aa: CASREAGDSYEQYF

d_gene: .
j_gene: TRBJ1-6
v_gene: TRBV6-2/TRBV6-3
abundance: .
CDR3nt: TGTGCCAGCAGTTACTCTAGTTCCGGGTCACCCCTCCACTTT
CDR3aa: CASSYSSSGSPLHF

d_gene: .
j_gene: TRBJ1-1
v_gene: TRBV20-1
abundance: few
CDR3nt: TGCAGTGCTAGGGAGGGGATGAACACTGAAGCTTTCTTT
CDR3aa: CSAREGMNTEAFF

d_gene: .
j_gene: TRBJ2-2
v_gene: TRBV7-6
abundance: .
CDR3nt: TGTGCCAGCAGCTCGACTCGCGTTACAGGGAACGCCGGGGAGCTGTTTTTT
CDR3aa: CASSSTRVTGNAGELFF

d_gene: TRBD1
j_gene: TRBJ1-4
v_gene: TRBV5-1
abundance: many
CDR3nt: TGCGCCAGCAGCCTAGGGCGCCGGACAGGGGGAACTAATGAAAAACTGTTTTTT
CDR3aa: CASSLGRRTGGTNEKLFF

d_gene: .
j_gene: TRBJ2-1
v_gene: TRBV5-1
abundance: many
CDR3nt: TGCGCCAGCAGCTTGGAGGGTACGGGTAGCAATGCTGAGCAGTTCTTC
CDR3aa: CASSLEGTGSNAEQFF